The sample holds a few counts of the clone carrying this T cell receptor beta chain. Its cognate antigen is unknown. The sample belongs to a study of response to subunit inactivated influenza vaccine. Study-wide points: Seasonal influenza vaccination, on each occasion, was suggested by the authors to recruit few new T cells.

MiXCR, run by TCRdb on the RT-PCR reads, gives a single entry per CDR3 protein. Among about 240,000 distinct CDR3 sequences listed, 10% to 15% were seen once. This CDR3 region has 19 residues. V lost 2 bases to trimming and J lost 4 bases; unmatched junction nucleotides: 18. Germline CDR1 and CDR2: LGHNA and YNFKEQ. This chain joins TRBV4-2 and TRBJ1-2, with 8 bases that match TRBD1. The clonotype originates from a man in his fifties or sixties who received an inactivated influenza vaccine. The input for sequencing was non-naive T cells sorted from PBMCs, taken 14 days before vaccination. The CDR3 DNA sequence: TGTGCCAGCAGCCAAATGGCGGCAGGGGGCGCGGGGCCCATCTATGGCTACACCTTC. This translates into CASSQMAAGGAGPIYGYTF.